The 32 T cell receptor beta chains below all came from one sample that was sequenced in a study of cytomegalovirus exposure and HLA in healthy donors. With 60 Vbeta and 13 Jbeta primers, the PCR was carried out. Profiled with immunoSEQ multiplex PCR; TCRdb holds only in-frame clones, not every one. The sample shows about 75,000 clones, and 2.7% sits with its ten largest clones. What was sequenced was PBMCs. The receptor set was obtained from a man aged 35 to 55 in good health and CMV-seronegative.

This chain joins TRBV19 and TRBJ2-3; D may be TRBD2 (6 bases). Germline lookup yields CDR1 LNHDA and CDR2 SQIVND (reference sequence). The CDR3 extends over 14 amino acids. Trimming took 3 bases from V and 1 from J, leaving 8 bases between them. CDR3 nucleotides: TGTGCCAGTAGTATGACTAGGGGCACAGATACGCAGTATTTT. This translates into CASSMTRGTDTQYF.

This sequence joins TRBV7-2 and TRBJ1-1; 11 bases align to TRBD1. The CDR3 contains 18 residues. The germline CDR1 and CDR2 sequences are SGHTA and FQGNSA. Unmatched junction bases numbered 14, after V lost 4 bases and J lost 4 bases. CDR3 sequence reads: CASSYRPGQGAYSTEAFF. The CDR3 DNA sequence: TGTGCCAGCAGCTACCGACCCGGACAGGGGGCGTACAGCACTGAAGCTTTCTTT. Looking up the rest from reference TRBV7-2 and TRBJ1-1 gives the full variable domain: GAGVSQSPSNKVTEKGKDVELRCDPISGHTALYWYRQSLGQGLEFLIYFQGNSAPDKSGLPSDRFSAERTGGSVSTLTIQRTQQEDSAVYLCASSYRPGQGAYSTEAFFGQGTRLTVV.

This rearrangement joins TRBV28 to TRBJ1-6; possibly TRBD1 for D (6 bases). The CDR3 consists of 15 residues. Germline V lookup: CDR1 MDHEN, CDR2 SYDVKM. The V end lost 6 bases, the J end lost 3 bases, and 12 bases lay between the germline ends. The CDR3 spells CASSLGTHYNSPLHF. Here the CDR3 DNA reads TGTGCCAGCAGCCTCGGGACACACTATAATTCACCCCTCCACTTT. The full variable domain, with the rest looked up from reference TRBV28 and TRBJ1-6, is DVKVTQSSRYLVKRTGEKVFLECVQDMDHENMFWYRQDPGLGLRLIYFSYDVKMKEKGDIPEGYSVSREKKERFSLILESASTNQTSMYLCASSLGTHYNSPLHFGNGTRLTVT.

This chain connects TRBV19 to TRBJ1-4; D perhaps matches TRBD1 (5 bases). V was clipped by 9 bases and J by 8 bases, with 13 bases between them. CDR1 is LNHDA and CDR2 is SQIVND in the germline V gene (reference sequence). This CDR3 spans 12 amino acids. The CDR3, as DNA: TGTGCCAGCGCAGGGCAGTACGAAAAACTGTTTTTT. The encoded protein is CASAGQYEKLFF.

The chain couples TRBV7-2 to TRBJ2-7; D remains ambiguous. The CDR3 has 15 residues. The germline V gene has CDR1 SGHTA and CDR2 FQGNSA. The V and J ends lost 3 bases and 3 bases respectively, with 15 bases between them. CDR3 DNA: TGTGCCAGCAGCTTCACCGTGGGCAGTGGCTACGAGCAGTACTTC. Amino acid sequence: CASSFTVGSGYEQYF.

The CDR3: CASSFGGQGEQYF. In DNA form, the CDR3 reads TGCGCCAGCAGCTTTGGGGGACAGGGCGAGCAGTACTTC. The chain employs TRBV5-1 and TRBJ2-7; 9 nucleotides agree with TRBD1. CDR3 size: 13 residues. Germline CDR1 reads SGHRS; CDR2 reads YFSETQ. Unmatched junction bases numbered 3, after V lost 2 bases and J lost 6 bases.

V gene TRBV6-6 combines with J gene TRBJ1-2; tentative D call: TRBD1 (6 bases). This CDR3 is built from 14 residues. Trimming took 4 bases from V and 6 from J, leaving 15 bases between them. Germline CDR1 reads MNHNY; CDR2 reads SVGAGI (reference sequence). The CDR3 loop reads CASSSGRTADGYTF. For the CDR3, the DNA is TGTGCCAGCAGTTCAGGACGGACAGCTGATGGCTACACCTTC.

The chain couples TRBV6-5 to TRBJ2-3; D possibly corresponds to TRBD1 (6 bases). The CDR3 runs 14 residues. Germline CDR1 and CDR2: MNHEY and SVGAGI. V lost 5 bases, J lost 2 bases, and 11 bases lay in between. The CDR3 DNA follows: TGTGCCAGCAGTGAAAAGGGGGACACAGATACGCAGTATTTT. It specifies CASSEKGDTDTQYF.

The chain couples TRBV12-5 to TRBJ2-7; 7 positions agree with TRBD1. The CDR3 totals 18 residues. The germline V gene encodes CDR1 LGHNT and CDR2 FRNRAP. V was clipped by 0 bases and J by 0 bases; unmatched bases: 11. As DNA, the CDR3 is TGTGCTAGTGGTTTGGTGGTCCTTAGGACAGGCAACTCCTACGAGCAGTACTTC. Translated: CASGLVVLRTGNSYEQYF.

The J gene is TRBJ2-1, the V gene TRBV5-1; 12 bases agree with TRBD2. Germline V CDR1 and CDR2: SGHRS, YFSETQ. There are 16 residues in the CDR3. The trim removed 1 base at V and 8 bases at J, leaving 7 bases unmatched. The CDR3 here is CASSLISSGGGYEQFF. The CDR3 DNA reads TGCGCCAGCAGCTTGATTTCTAGCGGGGGGGGCTATGAGCAGTTCTTC.

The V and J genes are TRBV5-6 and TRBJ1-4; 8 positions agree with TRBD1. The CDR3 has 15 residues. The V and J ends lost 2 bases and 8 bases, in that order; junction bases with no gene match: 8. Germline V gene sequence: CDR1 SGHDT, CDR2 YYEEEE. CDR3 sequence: CASSFLPGGFEKLFF. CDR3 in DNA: TGTGCCAGCAGCTTTCTGCCAGGGGGCTTCGAAAAACTGTTTTTT.

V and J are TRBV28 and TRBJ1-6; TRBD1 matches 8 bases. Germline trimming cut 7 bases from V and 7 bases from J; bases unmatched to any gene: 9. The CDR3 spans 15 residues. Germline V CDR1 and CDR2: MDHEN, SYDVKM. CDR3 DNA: TGTGCCAGCACCGGACAGGGCGCTGGGAATTCACCCCTCCACTTT. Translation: CASTGQGAGNSPLHF. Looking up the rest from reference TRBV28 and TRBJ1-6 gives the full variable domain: DVKVTQSSRYLVKRTGEKVFLECVQDMDHENMFWYRQDPGLGLRLIYFSYDVKMKEKGDIPEGYSVSREKKERFSLILESASTNQTSMYLCASTGQGAGNSPLHFGNGTRLTVT.

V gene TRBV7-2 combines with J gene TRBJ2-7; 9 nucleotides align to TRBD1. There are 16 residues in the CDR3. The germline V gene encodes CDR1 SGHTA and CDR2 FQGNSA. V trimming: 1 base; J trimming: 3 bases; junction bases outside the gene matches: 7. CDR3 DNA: TGTGCCAGCAGCTTAGAACAGGGGGCGCGTAACTACGAGCAGTACTTC. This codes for CASSLEQGARNYEQYF.

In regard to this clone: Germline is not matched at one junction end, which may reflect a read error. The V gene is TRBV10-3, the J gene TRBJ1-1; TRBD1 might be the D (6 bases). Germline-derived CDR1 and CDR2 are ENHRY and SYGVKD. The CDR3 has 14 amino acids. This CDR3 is CAISTGSDLTAVEF. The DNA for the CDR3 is TGTGCCATCAGTACAGGGTCTGACTTAACCGCGGTGGAATTT.

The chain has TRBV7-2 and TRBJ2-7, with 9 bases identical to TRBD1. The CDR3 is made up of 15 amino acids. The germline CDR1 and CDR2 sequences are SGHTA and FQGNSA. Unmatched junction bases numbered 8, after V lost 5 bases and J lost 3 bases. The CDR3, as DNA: TGTGCCAGCAGCGACCAACAGGGGGCAGACTACGAGCAGTACTTC. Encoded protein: CASSDQQGADYEQYF.

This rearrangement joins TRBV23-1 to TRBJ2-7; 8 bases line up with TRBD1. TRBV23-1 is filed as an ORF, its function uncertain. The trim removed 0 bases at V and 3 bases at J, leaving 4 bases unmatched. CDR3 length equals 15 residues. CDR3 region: CASSQSPGGHYEQYF. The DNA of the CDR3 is TGCGCCAGCAGTCAATCCCCAGGGGGCCACTACGAGCAGTACTTC.

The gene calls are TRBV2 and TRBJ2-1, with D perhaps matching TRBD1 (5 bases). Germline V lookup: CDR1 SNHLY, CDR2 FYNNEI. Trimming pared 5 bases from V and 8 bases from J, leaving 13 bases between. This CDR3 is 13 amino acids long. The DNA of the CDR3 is TGTGCCAGCAGTTACAGGTTCTGGGATGAGCAGTTCTTC. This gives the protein CASSYRFWDEQFF.

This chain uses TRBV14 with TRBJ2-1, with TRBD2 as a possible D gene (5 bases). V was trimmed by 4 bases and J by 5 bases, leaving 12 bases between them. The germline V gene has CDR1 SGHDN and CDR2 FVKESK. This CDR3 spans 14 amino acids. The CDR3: CASSPQRANNEQFF. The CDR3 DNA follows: TGTGCCAGCAGCCCTCAGAGGGCTAACAATGAGCAGTTCTTC.

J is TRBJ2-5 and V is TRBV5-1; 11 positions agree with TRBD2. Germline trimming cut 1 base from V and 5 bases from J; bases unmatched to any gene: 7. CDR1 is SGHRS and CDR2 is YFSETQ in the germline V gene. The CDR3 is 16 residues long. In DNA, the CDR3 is TGCGCCAGCAGCTTGAAGCTAGCGGGGGGTCAGGAGACCCAGTACTTC. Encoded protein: CASSLKLAGGQETQYF.

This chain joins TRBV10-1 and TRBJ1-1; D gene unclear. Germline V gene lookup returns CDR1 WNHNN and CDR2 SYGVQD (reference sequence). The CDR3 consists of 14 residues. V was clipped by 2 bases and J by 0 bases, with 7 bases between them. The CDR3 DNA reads TGCGCCAGCAGTGAGACGGGAATGAACACTGAAGCTTTCTTT. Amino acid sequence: CASSETGMNTEAFF.

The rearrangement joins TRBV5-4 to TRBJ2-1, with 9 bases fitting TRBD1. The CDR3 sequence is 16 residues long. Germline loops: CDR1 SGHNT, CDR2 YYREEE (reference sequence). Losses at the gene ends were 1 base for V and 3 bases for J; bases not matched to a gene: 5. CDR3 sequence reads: CASSLPGTGYYNEQFF. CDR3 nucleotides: TGTGCCAGCAGCTTGCCCGGGACAGGGTACTACAATGAGCAGTTCTTC.

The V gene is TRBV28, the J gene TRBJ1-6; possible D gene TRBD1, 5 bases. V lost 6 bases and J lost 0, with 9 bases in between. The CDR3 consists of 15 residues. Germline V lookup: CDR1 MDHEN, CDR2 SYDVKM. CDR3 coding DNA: TGTGCCAGCAGCCTAAGGGGCTCCTATAATTCACCCCTCCACTTT. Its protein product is CASSLRGSYNSPLHF.

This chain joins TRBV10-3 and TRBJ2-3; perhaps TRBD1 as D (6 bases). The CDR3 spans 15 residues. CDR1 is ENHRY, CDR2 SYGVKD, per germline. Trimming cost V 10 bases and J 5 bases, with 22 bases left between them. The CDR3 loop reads CATMFGTSRGDTQYF. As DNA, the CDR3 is TGTGCCACGATGTTCGGGACAAGTCGGGGAGATACGCAGTATTTT.

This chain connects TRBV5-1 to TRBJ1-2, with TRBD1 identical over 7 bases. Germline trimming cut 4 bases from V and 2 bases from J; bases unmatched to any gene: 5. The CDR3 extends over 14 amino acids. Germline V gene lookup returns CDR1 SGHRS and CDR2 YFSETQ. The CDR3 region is CASSGGTENYGYTF. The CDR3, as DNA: TGCGCCAGCAGCGGCGGGACAGAGAACTATGGCTACACCTTC.

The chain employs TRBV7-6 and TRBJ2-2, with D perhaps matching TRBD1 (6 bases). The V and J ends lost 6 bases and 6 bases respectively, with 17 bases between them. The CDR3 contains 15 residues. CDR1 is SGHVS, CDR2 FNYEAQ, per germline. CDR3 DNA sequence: TGTGCCAGCAGGGCGACGGACAGAGCTGCCGGGGAGCTGTTTTTT. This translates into CASRATDRAAGELFF. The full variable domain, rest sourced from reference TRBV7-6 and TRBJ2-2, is GAGVSQSPRYKVTKRGQDVALRCDPISGHVSLYWYRQALGQGPEFLTYFNYEAQQDKSGLPNDRFSAERPEGSISTLTIQRTEQRDSAMYRCASRATDRAAGELFFGEGSRLTVL.

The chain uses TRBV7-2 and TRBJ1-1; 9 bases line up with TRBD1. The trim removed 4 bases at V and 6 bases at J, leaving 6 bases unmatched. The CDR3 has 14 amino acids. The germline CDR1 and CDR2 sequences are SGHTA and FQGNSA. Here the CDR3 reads CASSSWDRAAEAFF. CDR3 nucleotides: TGTGCCAGCAGCTCCTGGGACAGGGCGGCTGAAGCTTTCTTT.

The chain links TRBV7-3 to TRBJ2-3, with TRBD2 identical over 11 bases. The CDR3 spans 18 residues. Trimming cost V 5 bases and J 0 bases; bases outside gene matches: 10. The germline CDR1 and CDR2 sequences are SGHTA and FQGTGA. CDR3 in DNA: TGTGCCAGCAGCATCCTAGCGGGGGGCTCAAGGAGCACAGATACGCAGTATTTT. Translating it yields CASSILAGGSRSTDTQYF. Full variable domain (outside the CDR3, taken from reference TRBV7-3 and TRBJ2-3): GAGVSQTPSNKVTEKGKYVELRCDPISGHTALYWYRQSLGQGPEFLIYFQGTGAADDSGLPNDRFFAVRPEGSVSTLKIQRTERGDSAVYLCASSILAGGSRSTDTQYFGPGTRLTVL.

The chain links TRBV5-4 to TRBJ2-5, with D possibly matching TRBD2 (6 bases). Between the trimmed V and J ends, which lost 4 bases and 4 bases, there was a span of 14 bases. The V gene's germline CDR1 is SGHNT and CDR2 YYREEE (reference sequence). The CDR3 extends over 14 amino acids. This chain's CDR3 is CASSPGGTLETQYF. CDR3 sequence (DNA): TGTGCCAGCAGCCCGGGTGGGACTTTAGAGACCCAGTACTTC.

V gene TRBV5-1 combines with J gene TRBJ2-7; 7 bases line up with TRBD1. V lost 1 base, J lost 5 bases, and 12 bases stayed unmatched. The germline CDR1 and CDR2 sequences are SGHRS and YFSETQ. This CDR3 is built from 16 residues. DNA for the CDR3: TGCGCCAGCAGCTTGTGGGACAGCTTACCCGGGAACGAGCAGTACTTC. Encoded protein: CASSLWDSLPGNEQYF.

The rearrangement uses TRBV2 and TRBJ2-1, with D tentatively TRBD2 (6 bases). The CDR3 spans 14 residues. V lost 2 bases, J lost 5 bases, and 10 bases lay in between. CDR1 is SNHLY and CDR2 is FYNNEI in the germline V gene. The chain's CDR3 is CASSERRLDNEQFF. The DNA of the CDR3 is TGTGCCAGCAGTGAACGGCGACTAGACAATGAGCAGTTCTTC.

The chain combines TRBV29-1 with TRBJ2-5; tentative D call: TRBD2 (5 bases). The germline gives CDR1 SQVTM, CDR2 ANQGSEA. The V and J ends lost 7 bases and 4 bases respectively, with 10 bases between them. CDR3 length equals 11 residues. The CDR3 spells CSAGVGETQYF. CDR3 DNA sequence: TGCAGCGCCGGGGTGGGAGAGACCCAGTACTTC.

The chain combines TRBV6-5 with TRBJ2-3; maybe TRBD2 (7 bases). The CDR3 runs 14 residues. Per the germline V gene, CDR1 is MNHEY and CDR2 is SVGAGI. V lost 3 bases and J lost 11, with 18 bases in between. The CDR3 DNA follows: TGTGCCAGCAGTTATCAACCCCGGGGGGCAGAGCAGTATTTT. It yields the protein CASSYQPRGAEQYF.